This T cell receptor beta chain was sequenced for a study of cytomegalovirus exposure and HLA in healthy donors. For the study at large: In a later analysis, the roughly 120 validation repertoires were reported to have used the same platform as the approximately 700 first-cohort repertoires.

A word on this clone: The target antigen is unknown.

The donors were part of the validation cohort of fewer than 150 subjects. That cohort was separate from the first cohort, which comprised 500 to 850 subjects. V was shortened by 3 bases and J by 1 base, with 8 bases between the two germline ends. The length of the CDR3 is 14 residues. Germline assignment: CDR1 SGHNT and CDR2 YYREEE (reference sequence). Produced via immunoSEQ multiplex PCR; TCRdb's table is partial and in-frame only. The table records fewer than 90,000 clones, around 94% of them present only once. Study-wide results and limits: It was approximately 160 TCR beta chains that were listed as cytomegalovirus-associated. In the 130 or so validation repertoires, a later analysis found that first-cohort TCR clusters tended to co-occur.

This receptor was taken from a woman aged 18-29 years in good health and CMV-seronegative. The sample comprised PBMCs. The V and J genes are TRBV5-4 and TRBJ1-5; D is ambiguous. CDR3 sequence: CASSSDGSNQPQHF. The CDR3 DNA sequence: TGTGCCAGCAGCTCTGACGGGAGCAATCAGCCCCAGCATTTT. The full variable domain, with the rest looked up from reference TRBV5-4 and TRBJ1-5, is ETGVTQSPTHLIKTRGQQVTLRCSSQSGHNTVSWYQQALGQGPQFIFQYYREEENGRGNFPPRFSGLQFPNYSSELNVNALELDDSALYLCASSSDGSNQPQHFGDGTRLSIL.